The TCR beta chain described here comes from a study of shared clonotypes between healthy human individuals. Points from the study as a whole: Generation probabilities were higher for clonotypes shared across all four sorted-subset donors than for unshared ones.

The protocol was immunoSEQ multiplex PCR, while the TCRdb copy is restricted to in-frame clones and leaves out a portion. Of around 2,000,000 clones in the sample, approximately 95% were seen once. The V and J ends lost 3 bases and 3 bases, in that order; junction bases with no gene match: 5. The length of the CDR3 is 15 residues. The germline gives CDR1 SEHNR, CDR2 FQNEAQ (reference sequence). With respect to this clone: Its antigen is still unknown.

CD45RO-negative, CCR7-positively selected cells formed the naive CD8 fraction, excluding terminally differentiated effector memory CD45RA+ cells. This clonotype originated in a man between 18 and 35 years old in good health. Sample: naive CD8+ T cells sorted from blood. This chain links TRBV7-9 with TRBJ1-2, with 9 bases identical to TRBD1. The CDR3 DNA sequence: TGTGCCAGCAGCTTCTCCCGACAGGGGGACTATGGCTACACCTTC. This gives the protein CASSFSRQGDYGYTF.